The 12 T cell receptor beta chains reported below all come from one sample, sequenced in a study of cytomegalovirus exposure and HLA in healthy donors. This PCR relied on a set of 60 Vbeta primers and 13 Jbeta primers. The table came from immunoSEQ multiplex PCR; TCRdb's copy has only in-frame clones and leaves some out. The listing records 150,000 or so clones. Sequencing was carried out using PBMCs. The source is a man between 18 and 29 years old in good health and CMV-seronegative.

The chain employs TRBV6-5 and TRBJ2-7; D possibly corresponds to TRBD2 (5 bases). The germline CDR1 and CDR2 sequences are MNHEY and SVGAGI. This CDR3 is 13 amino acids long. Trimming left V 5 bases short and J 3 bases short, with 11 bases between. The CDR3 nucleotides are TGTGCCAGCAGTAGCGGACCCCTCTACGAGCAGTACTTC. Translation gives CASSSGPLYEQYF.

The rearrangement joins TRBV25-1 to TRBJ2-7; maybe TRBD1 (6 bases). The germline V gene has CDR1 MGHDK and CDR2 SYGVNS. CDR3 length: 12 residues. The chain's CDR3 is CASRGSRYEQYF. The DNA for the CDR3 is TGTGCTAGTAGGGGGAGCCGCTACGAGCAGTACTTC.

The gene calls are TRBV28 and TRBJ2-2; D may be TRBD1 (6 bases). CDR1 is MDHEN and CDR2 is SYDVKM in the germline V gene. The CDR3 is 14 amino acids. V shed 5 bases and J shed 7 bases, with 14 bases lying between them. For the CDR3, the DNA is TGTGCCAGCAGTCTGGGTAGGGGGTTCGGGGAGCTGTTTTTT. Translation: CASSLGRGFGELFF.

The chain couples TRBV5-1 to TRBJ2-7; 9 nucleotides match TRBD1. Germline V gene data show CDR1 as SGHRS and CDR2 as YFSETQ. Trimming at V came to 7 bases and at J to 3 bases, leaving 8 bases not matched to a gene. The CDR3 has 14 amino acids. Here the CDR3 DNA reads TGCGCCAGCGAGCCGGGACAGGGACTCTACGAGCAGTACTTC. Translating it yields CASEPGQGLYEQYF. The whole variable domain, filled in from reference TRBV5-1 and TRBJ2-7, reads KAGVTQTPRYLIKTRGQQVTLSCSPISGHRSVSWYQQTPGQGLQFLFEYFSETQRNKGNFPGRFSGRQFSNSRSEMNVSTLELGDSALYLCASEPGQGLYEQYFGPGTRLTVT.

The rearrangement uses TRBV6-4 and TRBJ1-5; possible D gene TRBD1, 6 bases. CDR3 length: 15 amino acids. CDR1 is MRHNA and CDR2 is SNTAGT in the germline V gene. Trimming pared 7 bases from V and 5 bases from J, leaving 18 bases between. CDR3 amino acids: CASTLTDSSHQPQHF. The CDR3 DNA reads as TGTGCCAGCACCCTGACGGACAGCTCCCATCAGCCCCAGCATTTT.

The rearrangement joins TRBV10-1 to TRBJ1-6, with 7 bases that match TRBD1. In germline, CDR1 is WNHNN, CDR2 SYGVQD (reference sequence). This CDR3 has 17 amino acids. V was clipped by 2 bases and J by 5 bases; unmatched bases: 9. CDR3 amino acids: CASSELKDRSHNSPLHF. CDR3 nucleotide sequence: TGCGCCAGCAGTGAGCTTAAGGACAGGTCGCATAATTCACCCCTCCACTTT.

This chain connects TRBV10-3 to TRBJ2-7; a possible D gene is TRBD2 (6 bases). V was clipped by 6 bases and J by 0 bases, with 15 bases between them. The CDR3 runs to 15 residues. Germline CDR1 and CDR2: ENHRY and SYGVKD. CDR3 protein: CAIRGGEGPSYEQYF. The DNA for the CDR3 is TGTGCCATCAGGGGCGGGGAAGGTCCCTCCTACGAGCAGTACTTC.

The genes are TRBV2 and TRBJ2-6, with D possibly TRBD1 on 5 matching bases. The germline gives CDR1 SNHLY, CDR2 FYNNEI. Trimming left V 4 bases short and J 0 bases short, with 7 bases between. The CDR3 length is 15 residues. CDR3 amino acids: CASSAGHSGANVLTF. The CDR3 region has the DNA TGTGCCAGCAGTGCCGGACACTCTGGGGCCAACGTCCTGACTTTC.

The chain's CDR3 is CASSSRPFGRGNEQFF. CDR3 DNA sequence: TGTGCCAGCAGCTCCCGTCCGTTCGGGCGGGGAAATGAGCAGTTCTTC. V is TRBV11-2 and J is TRBJ2-1; a possible D gene is TRBD2 (6 bases). The germline CDR1 and CDR2 sequences are SGHAT and FQNNGV. V lost 4 bases to trimming and J lost 7 bases, with 20 bases between them. This CDR3 contains 16 residues.

The genes are TRBV18 and TRBJ2-6; D ambiguous. Per the germline V gene, CDR1 is KGHSH and CDR2 is LQKENI. This CDR3 is 14 amino acids long. Trimming shortened V by 3 bases and J by 0 bases, and 3 bases separated the two germline ends. The CDR3 loop reads CASSPGSGANVLTF. The CDR3 nucleotides read TGTGCCAGCTCACCCGGCTCTGGGGCCAACGTCCTGACTTTC. Complete variable domain (other parts from reference TRBV18 and TRBJ2-6): NAGVMQNPRHLVRRRGQEARLRCSPMKGHSHVYWYRQLPEEGLKFMVYLQKENIIDESGMPKERFSAEFPKEGPSILRIQQVVRGDSAAYFCASSPGSGANVLTFGAGSRLTVL.

The chain recombines TRBV2 with TRBJ1-2; the match to TRBD1 covers 8 bases. The CDR3 runs to 16 residues. Germline V gene data show CDR1 as SNHLY and CDR2 as FYNNEI. J was trimmed by 2 bases and V by 4 bases; bases with no gene match: 9. The CDR3 DNA sequence: TGTGCCAGCAGTGGTTCTCCGACAGGGGAAAACTATGGCTACACCTTC. This sequence encodes CASSGSPTGENYGYTF.

Comments on this clone: Because it lacks the conserved phenylalanine or tryptophan at the end, this CDR3 is likely a read error. The limits of the CDR3 on the DNA are not certain, so only TCRdb's listed CDR3 is given. The rearrangement links TRBV2 to TRBJ1-2; the table's D call, TRBD1, was not checked against the DNA. The CDR3 extends over 11 residues, inclusive of both ends. CDR1 and CDR2 from the germline V gene are SNHLY and FYNNEI. The CDR3 sequence is CASSEALTAFV.